This TCR beta chain was observed in a study of OX40 agonist ivuxolimab in advanced cancers. Assay used: immunoSEQ multiplex PCR; TCRdb lists only in-frame clones, some missing. The table lists about 86,000 clones, around 90% of them singletons. Germline-derived CDR1 and CDR2 are SGHDT and YYEEEE. V was trimmed by 2 bases and J by 4 bases, leaving 9 bases between them. This CDR3 is built from 14 residues. The V and J genes are TRBV5-6 and TRBJ1-4; TRBD1 might be the D (5 bases). The source is an adult with an advanced solid tumor such as melanoma, head and neck, liver or kidney cancer. The sequencing used CD4+ or CD8+ T cells sorted from blood, collected in a trial of the OX40 agonist ivuxolimab. CDR3 DNA sequence: TGTGCCAGCAGCTTCGTACAGGTTAATGAAAAACTGTTTTTT. Encoded protein: CASSFVQVNEKLFF.